This T cell receptor beta chain is drawn from a study of blood T cell repertoires in COVID-19. From germline, CDR1 is KGHSH and CDR2 LQKENI. The CDR3 has 14 amino acids. The J segment lost 9 bases and the V segment lost 4 bases, leaving 5 bases of the junction unmatched. TCRdb's table, derived via immunoSEQ multiplex PCR, lists solely in-frame clones and lacks some. The table records 150,000 or so clones, 87% of them present only once. The chain uses TRBV18 and TRBJ1-6, with 8 nucleotides matching TRBD1. The sample consisted of PBMCs or T cells enriched from blood (not recorded which). This TCR came from a woman aged 40 to 49 who had been exposed to COVID-19. CDR3 coding DNA: TGTGCCAGCTCACTCCAGGGGGCACTTTCACCCCTCCACTTT. Its translation is CASSLQGALSPLHF.